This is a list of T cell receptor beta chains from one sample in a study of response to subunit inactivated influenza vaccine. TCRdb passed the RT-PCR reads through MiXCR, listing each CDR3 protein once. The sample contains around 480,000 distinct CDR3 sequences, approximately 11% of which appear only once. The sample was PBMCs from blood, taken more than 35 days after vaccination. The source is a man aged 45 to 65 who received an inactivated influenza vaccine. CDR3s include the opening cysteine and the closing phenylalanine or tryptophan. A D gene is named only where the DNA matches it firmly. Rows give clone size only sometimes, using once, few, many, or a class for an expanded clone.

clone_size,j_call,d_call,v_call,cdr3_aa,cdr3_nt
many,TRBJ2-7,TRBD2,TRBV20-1,CSASDASGGLQYF,TGCAGTGCTAGTGACGCTAGCGGGGGGTTGCAGTACTTC
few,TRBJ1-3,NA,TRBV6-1,CASWALRAGNTIYF,TGTGCCAGCTGGGCGTTGAGGGCTGGAAACACCATATATTTT
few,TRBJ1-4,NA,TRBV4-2,CASSQDRGTPAGPNEKLFF,TGTGCCAGCAGCCAAGATAGGGGTACACCGGCGGGTCCTAATGAAAAACTGTTTTTT
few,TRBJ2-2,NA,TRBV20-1,CSARPTPPGTGELFF,TGCAGTGCTAGACCCACCCCCCCGGGCACCGGGGAGCTGTTTTTT
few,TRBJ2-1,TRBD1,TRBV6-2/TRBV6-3,CASRLGTGPLHYNEQFF,TGTGCCAGCAGGCTTGGGACAGGACCCCTGCACTACAATGAGCAGTTCTTC
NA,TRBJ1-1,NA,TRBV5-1,CASSFGGAEAFF,TGCGCCAGCAGCTTTGGCGGGGCAGAAGCTTTCTTT
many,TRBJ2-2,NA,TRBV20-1,CSASRKDTGELFF,TGCAGTGCGTCACGAAAGGACACCGGGGAGCTGTTTTTT
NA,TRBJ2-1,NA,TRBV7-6,CASSSRLGEGRNEQFF,TGTGCCAGCAGCTCTCGACTAGGAGAGGGACGCAATGAGCAGTTCTTC
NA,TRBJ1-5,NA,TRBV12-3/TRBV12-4,CASSLRSSNQPQHF,TGTGCCAGCAGTCTTAGGAGTAGCAATCAGCCCCAGCATTTT
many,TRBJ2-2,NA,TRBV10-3,CAISGSTPNTGELFF,TGTGCCATCAGTGGGAGCACTCCGAACACCGGGGAGCTGTTTTTT
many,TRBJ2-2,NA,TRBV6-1,CASSPPNTGELFF,TGTGCCAGCAGTCCTCCGAACACCGGGGAGCTGTTTTTT
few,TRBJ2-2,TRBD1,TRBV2,CASMTGTNTGELFF,TGTGCCAGCATGACAGGGACGAACACCGGGGAGCTGTTTTTT
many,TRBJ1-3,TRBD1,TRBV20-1,CSARDPQGNGNTIYF,TGCAGTGCTAGAGATCCACAGGGGAATGGAAACACCATATATTTT
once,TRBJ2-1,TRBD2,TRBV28,CASSQAGGPFSASNEQFF,TGTGCCAGCAGCCAAGCGGGGGGGCCCTTTTCGGCATCCAATGAGCAGTTCTTC
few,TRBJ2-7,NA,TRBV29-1,CSVEDRTGKLYEQYF,TGCAGCGTTGAAGATCGAACGGGTAAATTGTACGAGCAGTACTTC
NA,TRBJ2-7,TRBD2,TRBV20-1,CSAVTSGRAYEQYF,TGCAGTGCTGTGACTAGCGGGAGGGCCTACGAGCAGTACTTC
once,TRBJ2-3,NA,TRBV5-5,CASSINRVGDITDTQYF,TGTGCCAGCAGCATCAACAGGGTAGGGGATATCACAGATACGCAGTATTTT
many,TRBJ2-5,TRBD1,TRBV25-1,CASSEDRGRSWETQYF,TGTGCCAGCAGTGAGGATAGGGGGCGGTCGTGGGAGACCCAGTACTTC
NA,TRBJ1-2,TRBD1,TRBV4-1,CASSPGQGDRYTF,TGCGCCAGCAGCCCCGGACAGGGGGATCGCTACACCTTC
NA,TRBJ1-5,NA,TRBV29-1,CSVERGYSNQPQHF,TGCAGCGTTGAACGGGGGTATAGCAATCAGCCCCAGCATTTT
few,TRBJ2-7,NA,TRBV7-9,CASSLSRGHYEQYF,TGTGCCAGCAGCTTGTCCCGGGGGCATTACGAGCAGTACTTC
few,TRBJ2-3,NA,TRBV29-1,CSSHSGAYFTDTQYF,TGCAGCTCTCATAGCGGAGCATACTTCACAGATACGCAGTATTTT
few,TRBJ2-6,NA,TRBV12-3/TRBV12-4,CASSLGKLSGANVLTF,TGTGCCAGCAGTTTAGGGAAACTCTCTGGGGCCAACGTCCTGACTTTC
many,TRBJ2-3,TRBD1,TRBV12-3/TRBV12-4,CASSSTGGGTDTQYF,TGTGCCAGCAGTAGTACAGGGGGCGGCACAGATACGCAGTATTTT
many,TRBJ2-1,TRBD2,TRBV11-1,CASSSLAGEREQFF,TGTGCCAGCAGCTCTCTAGCGGGAGAACGTGAGCAGTTCTTC
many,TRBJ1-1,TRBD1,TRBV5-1,CASSLGDSYMNTEAFF,TGCGCCAGCAGCTTGGGGGACAGCTACATGAACACTGAAGCTTTCTTT
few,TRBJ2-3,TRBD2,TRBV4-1,CASSPNLHTSVAPGDTQYF,TGCGCCAGCAGCCCAAACCTCCATACTAGCGTTGCACCCGGGGATACGCAGTATTTT
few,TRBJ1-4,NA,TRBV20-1,CSATRPGRPNEKLFF,TGCAGTGCTACAAGACCGGGACGCCCTAATGAAAAACTGTTTTTT
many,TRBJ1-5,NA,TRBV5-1,CASSPSGDQPQHF,TGCGCCAGCAGCCCGTCTGGGGATCAGCCCCAGCATTTT